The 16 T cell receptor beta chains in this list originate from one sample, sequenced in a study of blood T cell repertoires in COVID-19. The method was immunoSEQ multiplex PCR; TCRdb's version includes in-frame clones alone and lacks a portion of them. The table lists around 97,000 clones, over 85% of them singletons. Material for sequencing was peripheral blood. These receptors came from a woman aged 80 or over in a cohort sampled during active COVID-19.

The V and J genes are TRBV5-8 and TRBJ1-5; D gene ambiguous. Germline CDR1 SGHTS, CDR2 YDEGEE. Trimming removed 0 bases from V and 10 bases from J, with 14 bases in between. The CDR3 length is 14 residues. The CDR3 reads CASSLGSLADPQHF. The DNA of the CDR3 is TGTGCCAGCAGCTTGGGATCCCTCGCGGATCCCCAGCATTTT.

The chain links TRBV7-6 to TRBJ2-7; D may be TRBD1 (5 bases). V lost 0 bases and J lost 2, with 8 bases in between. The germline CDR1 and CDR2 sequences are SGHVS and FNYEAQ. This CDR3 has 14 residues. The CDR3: CASSLAQGTYEQYF. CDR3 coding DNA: TGTGCCAGCAGCTTAGCCCAGGGAACCTACGAGCAGTACTTC.

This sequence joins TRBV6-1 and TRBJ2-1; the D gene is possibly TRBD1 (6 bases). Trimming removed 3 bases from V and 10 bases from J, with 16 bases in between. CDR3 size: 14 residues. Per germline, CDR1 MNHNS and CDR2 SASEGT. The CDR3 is CASSDPPPGQEQFF. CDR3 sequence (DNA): TGTGCCAGCAGTGACCCCCCTCCTGGACAGGAGCAGTTCTTC.

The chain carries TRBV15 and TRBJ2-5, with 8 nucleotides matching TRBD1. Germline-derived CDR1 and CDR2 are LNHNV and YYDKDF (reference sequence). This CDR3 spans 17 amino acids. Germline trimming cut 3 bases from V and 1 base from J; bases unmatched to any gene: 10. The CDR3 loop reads CATSRAGQGYFQETQYF. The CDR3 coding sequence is TGTGCCACCAGCAGGGCCGGACAGGGATATTTCCAAGAGACCCAGTACTTC.

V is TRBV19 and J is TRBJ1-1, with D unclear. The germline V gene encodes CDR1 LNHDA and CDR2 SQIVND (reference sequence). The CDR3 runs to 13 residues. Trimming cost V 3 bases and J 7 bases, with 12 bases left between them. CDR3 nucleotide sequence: TGTGCCAGTAGTATCGCTACGGGTAATGAAGCTTTCTTT. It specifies CASSIATGNEAFF. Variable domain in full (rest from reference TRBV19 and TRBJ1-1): DGGITQSPKYLFRKEGQNVTLSCEQNLNHDAMYWYRQDPGQGLRLIYYSQIVNDFQKGDIAEGYSVSREKKESFPLTVTSAQKNPTAFYLCASSIATGNEAFFGQGTRLTVV.

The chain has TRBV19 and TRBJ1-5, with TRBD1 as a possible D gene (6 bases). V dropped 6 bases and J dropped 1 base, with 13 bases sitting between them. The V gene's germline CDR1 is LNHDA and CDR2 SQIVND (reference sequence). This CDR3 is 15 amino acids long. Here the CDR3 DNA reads TGTGCCAGTAGGACTCAGGGGACCAGCAATCAGCCCCAGCATTTT. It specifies CASRTQGTSNQPQHF.

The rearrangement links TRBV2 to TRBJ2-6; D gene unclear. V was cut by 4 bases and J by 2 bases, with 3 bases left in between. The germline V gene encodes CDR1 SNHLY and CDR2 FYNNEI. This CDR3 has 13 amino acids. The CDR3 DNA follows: TGTGCCAGCAGTGGCGCTGGGGCCAACGTCCTGACTTTC. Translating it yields CASSGAGANVLTF.

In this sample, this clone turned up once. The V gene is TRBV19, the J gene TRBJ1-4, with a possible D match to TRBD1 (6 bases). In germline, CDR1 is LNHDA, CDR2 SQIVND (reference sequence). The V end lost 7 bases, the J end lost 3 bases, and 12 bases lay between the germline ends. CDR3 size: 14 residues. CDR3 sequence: CASNTQGSNEKLFF. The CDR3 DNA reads TGTGCCAGTAATACACAGGGATCTAATGAAAAACTGTTTTTT.

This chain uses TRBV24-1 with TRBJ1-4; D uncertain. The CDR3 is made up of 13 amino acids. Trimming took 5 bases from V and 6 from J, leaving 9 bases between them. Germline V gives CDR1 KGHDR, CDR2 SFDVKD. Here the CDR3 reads CATSGPGDEKLFF. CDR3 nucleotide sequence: TGTGCCACCAGTGGCCCCGGGGATGAAAAACTGTTTTTT.

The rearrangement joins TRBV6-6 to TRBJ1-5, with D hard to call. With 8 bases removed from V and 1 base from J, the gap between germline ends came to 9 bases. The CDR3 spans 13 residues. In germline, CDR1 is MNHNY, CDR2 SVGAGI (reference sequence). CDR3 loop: CASWPQSNQPQHF. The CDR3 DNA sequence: TGTGCCAGCTGGCCACAGAGCAATCAGCCCCAGCATTTT.

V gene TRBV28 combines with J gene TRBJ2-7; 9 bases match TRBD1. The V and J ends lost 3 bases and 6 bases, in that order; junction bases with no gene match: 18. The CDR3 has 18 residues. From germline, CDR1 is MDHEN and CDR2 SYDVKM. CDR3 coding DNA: TGTGCCAGCAGTTTGCTAGGGAAACGGGACAGGGAAGGTCCCGAGCAGTACTTC. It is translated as CASSLLGKRDREGPEQYF.

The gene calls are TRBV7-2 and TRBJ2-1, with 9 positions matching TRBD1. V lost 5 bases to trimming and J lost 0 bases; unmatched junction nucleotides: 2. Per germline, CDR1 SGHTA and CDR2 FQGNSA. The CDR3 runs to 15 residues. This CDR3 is CASSLDRGSYNEQFF. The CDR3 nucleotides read TGTGCCAGCAGCCTGGACAGGGGCTCCTACAATGAGCAGTTCTTC.

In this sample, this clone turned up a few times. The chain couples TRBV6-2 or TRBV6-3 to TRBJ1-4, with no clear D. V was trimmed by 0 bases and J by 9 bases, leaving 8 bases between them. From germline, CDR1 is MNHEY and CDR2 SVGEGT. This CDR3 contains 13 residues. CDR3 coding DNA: TGTGCCAGCAGTTACTCGCGGGATAAAAAACTGTTTTTT. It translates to CASSYSRDKKLFF.

CDR3 nucleotide sequence: TGTGCCACCGGAAGCGCCTATGGCTACACCTTC. It yields the protein CATGSAYGYTF. The chain joins TRBV24-1 to TRBJ1-2, with D uncertain. V shed 9 bases and J shed 4 bases, with 8 bases lying between them. The CDR3 contains 11 residues. Germline lookup yields CDR1 KGHDR and CDR2 SFDVKD.

The CDR3 bases are TGTGCCAGCAGTGAAGGGCGCGGACTGGCTGAGCAGTTCTTC. This sequence encodes CASSEGRGLAEQFF. The J gene is TRBJ2-1, the V gene TRBV6-1; D might be TRBD2 (5 bases). This CDR3 region has 14 residues. CDR1 and CDR2 from the germline V gene are MNHNS and SASEGT. V was clipped by 1 base and J by 9 bases, with 13 bases between them.

The chain's CDR3 is CASRSGTGDGYTF. In DNA, the CDR3 is TGTGCCAGTAGATCCGGGACAGGGGATGGCTACACCTTC. This chain links TRBV19 with TRBJ1-2, with 10 bases lining up with TRBD1. Per germline, CDR1 LNHDA and CDR2 SQIVND (reference sequence). The V segment lost 6 bases and the J segment 6 bases; nucleotides outside the gene matches: 4. CDR3 length equals 13 residues.